This T cell receptor (beta chain) was identified during a study of T-cell reconstitution after alpha-beta-depleted transplantation in children. Trimming cost V 3 bases and J 3 bases, with 14 bases left between them. The CDR3 runs 15 residues. Germline V gene sequence: CDR1 KGHSH, CDR2 LQKENI. Unique molecular identifiers were incorporated into the prepared TCRbeta library. TCRdb processed the PCR reads anew with MiXCR; each CDR3 protein has one entry. This table has about 500,000 distinct CDR3 sequences, 30% to 35% appearing once. The rearrangement joins TRBV18 to TRBJ1-2, with D possibly matching TRBD1 (5 bases). This receptor was taken from a human donor who donated a stem cell graft to a child with aplastic anemia. Sequencing was performed on PBMCs from the stem cell graft donor, taken from the stem cell graft. The CDR3 loop is CASSPIIQADYGYTF. In DNA, the CDR3 is TGTGCCAGCTCACCGATTATACAGGCTGACTATGGCTACACCTTC.